Below, 13 T cell receptor beta chains from the same sample are listed, as sequenced in a study of T-cell reconstitution after alpha-beta-depleted transplantation in children (dated by TCRdb to the mid-2010s). Library generation was performed with PCR. Instrument on record: Illumina HiSeq 2500. TCR libraries were prepared with molecular barcoding, using unique molecular identifiers to normalize TCRbeta repertoire quantification. Using fastp trimming at Q25 and MiXCR clonotype assembly, TCRdb reanalyzed the public sequencing data and kept in-frame beta chains. Entries are consolidated by CDR3 protein sequence, retaining the most common genes and DNA. Recorded for this sample are about 310,000 distinct CDR3 sequences; approximately 23% of them occurred a single time. Of the sample, 10% to 11% falls within the top ten clones. The treatment or condition tag for this specimen amounts to: allogeneic hematopoietic cell transplantation with graft depleted of TCRalphabeta T cells and CD19 B cells.

This sample comprised PBMCs, mostly from graft donor cells, obtained 180 days after TCRalphabeta/CD19-depleted stem cell transplant. The receptors come from a male patient aged 10 to 17 who had a stem cell transplant for acute lymphoblastic leukemia, so the T cells may come from the graft donor.

This clonotype has only a few counts. The chain carries TRBV25-1 and TRBJ1-4; 7 bases are shared with TRBD1. J gave up 10 bases and V 8 bases, and 13 bases lay outside the gene matches. CDR1 and CDR2 from the germline V gene are MGHDK and SYGVNS. The CDR3 totals 14 residues. For the CDR3, the DNA is TGTGCCAGCCGAACGGCTTACAGGGGAGGAAAACTGTTTTTT. Its translation: CASRTAYRGGKLFF.

The CDR3 nucleotides read TGCGCCAGCAGCTTCGCGGGGCTCATAGAGACCCAGTACTTC. Its protein product is CASSFAGLIETQYF. J is TRBJ2-5 and V is TRBV5-1; tentatively, D is TRBD2 (6 bases). The CDR3 spans 14 residues. Germline CDR1 reads SGHRS; CDR2 reads YFSETQ. V was cut by 2 bases and J by 4 bases, with 12 bases left in between.

This clonotype was picked up a small number of times. The rearrangement joins TRBV7-6 to TRBJ2-2, with D perhaps matching TRBD1 (6 bases). The CDR3 contains 16 residues. V dropped 2 bases and J dropped 6 bases, with 16 bases sitting between them. Germline V gives CDR1 SGHVS, CDR2 FNYEAQ. The CDR3 is CASSLIGGLRAGELFF. The CDR3 nucleotides are TGTGCCAGCAGCTTAATTGGGGGCTTGAGGGCCGGGGAGCTGTTTTTT.

This clonotype showed up just a few times. The chain is built from TRBV6-1 and TRBJ2-6, with 11 bases aligning to TRBD1. V shed 7 bases and J 2 bases; nucleotides not matched to a gene: 7. The CDR3 covers 17 residues. CDR1 MNHNS and CDR2 SASEGT come from the germline V gene. The CDR3 DNA sequence: TGTGCCAGCACCTCCCGGGACAGGGGGACTGGGGCCAACGTCCTGACTTTC. Encoded protein: CASTSRDRGTGANVLTF.

This clonotype was seen only a few times. The chain combines TRBV5-1 with TRBJ2-7; the D gene is possibly TRBD1 (5 bases). Germline loops: CDR1 SGHRS, CDR2 YFSETQ. V lost 4 bases and J 0 bases, leaving 11 bases between the germline ends. CDR3 length equals 14 residues. The CDR3 DNA follows: TGCGCCAGCAGCCTGACAGAGTCCTCCTACGAGCAGTACTTC. Protein: CASSLTESSYEQYF.

In this sample, this clonotype turned up a few times. This chain uses TRBV5-1 with TRBJ2-1; maybe TRBD1 (6 bases). Germline values: CDR1 SGHRS, CDR2 YFSETQ. CDR3 length: 13 amino acids. V dropped 4 bases and J dropped 3 bases, with 8 bases sitting between them. As DNA, the CDR3 is TGCGCCAGCAGCCAGGGGTTCTACAATGAGCAGTTCTTC. Amino acid sequence: CASSQGFYNEQFF.

The chain combines TRBV9 with TRBJ2-1, with 9 nucleotides matching TRBD2. The CDR3 is made up of 14 amino acids. Germline V gene sequence: CDR1 SGDLS, CDR2 YYNGEE. The V and J ends lost 6 bases and 8 bases, in that order; junction bases with no gene match: 9. The CDR3 protein is CASKAGGQRDEQFF. The DNA of the CDR3 is TGTGCCAGCAAGGCGGGAGGGCAACGGGATGAGCAGTTCTTC.

The table lists this clonotype with a few counts. This rearrangement joins TRBV5-1 to TRBJ2-7; D not certain. The CDR3 length is 14 residues. CDR1 SGHRS and CDR2 YFSETQ come from the germline V gene. V lost 0 bases, J lost 3 bases, and 10 bases lay in between. The CDR3 DNA reads TGCGCCAGCAGCTTGGATGGGTCTGACTACGAGCAGTACTTC. Translating it yields CASSLDGSDYEQYF.

The chain recombines TRBV20-1 with TRBJ1-2; no clear D. This CDR3 is 13 amino acids long. V lost 5 bases and J lost 4, with 14 bases in between. The germline V gene has CDR1 DFQATT and CDR2 SNEGSKA (reference sequence). The CDR3, as DNA: TGCAGTGCTCGGAGAGGAGGCGGCTATGGCTACACCTTC. Protein sequence: CSARRGGGYGYTF.

The rearrangement links TRBV7-2 to TRBJ2-5, with TRBD2 matching over 9 bases. Germline CDR1 reads SGHTA; CDR2 reads FQGNSA. This CDR3 contains 14 residues. The trim removed 2 bases at V and 5 bases at J, leaving 3 bases unmatched. CDR3 sequence (DNA): TGTGCCAGCAGCTTAAGCGGGAGGACGGAGACCCAGTACTTC. Encoded protein: CASSLSGRTETQYF.

This clonotype was seen only a few times. The V and J genes are TRBV20-1 and TRBJ2-1; 8 nucleotides line up with TRBD1. Germline-derived CDR1 and CDR2 are DFQATT and SNEGSKA (reference sequence). The CDR3 is 15 residues long. Trimming removed 4 bases from V and 3 bases from J; junction bases left unmatched: 8. The CDR3 nucleotides read TGCAGTGCTACCAGACCAGGGGGCTTCTACAATGAGCAGTTCTTC. This encodes CSATRPGGFYNEQFF.

This clonotype has just one count. The rearrangement links TRBV20-1 to TRBJ2-1; 10 bases align to TRBD2. CDR1 is DFQATT and CDR2 is SNEGSKA in the germline V gene (reference sequence). The CDR3 has 14 residues. With 6 bases clipped from V and 6 bases from J, the junction kept 8 bases outside the gene matches. The CDR3 DNA is TGCAGTGCATCACTAGCGGGAAGCGTCAATGAGCAGTTCTTC. Translating gives CSASLAGSVNEQFF.

This clonotype was seen at least ten times. The chain is built from TRBV5-1 and TRBJ2-5; 7 bases agree with TRBD2. Germline V gene lookup returns CDR1 SGHRS and CDR2 YFSETQ. The junction had 15 bases not matched to a gene; V was cut back by 4 bases and J by 0 bases. The CDR3 totals 18 residues. CDR3 sequence reads: CASSARVIAGPYQETQYF. CDR3 in DNA: TGCGCCAGCAGCGCCCGGGTGATAGCGGGTCCCTACCAAGAGACCCAGTACTTC. The full variable domain, completed using reference TRBV5-1 and TRBJ2-5, is KAGVTQTPRYLIKTRGQQVTLSCSPISGHRSVSWYQQTPGQGLQFLFEYFSETQRNKGNFPGRFSGRQFSNSRSEMNVSTLELGDSALYLCASSARVIAGPYQETQYFGPGTRLLVL.